These 32 T cell receptor beta chains came from one sample sequenced in a study of cytomegalovirus exposure and HLA in healthy donors. PCR was performed using 60 Vbeta and 13 Jbeta primers. Measured with immunoSEQ multiplex PCR; TCRdb has only the in-frame clones, and not every one. The sample has roughly 110,000 clones; about 77% are singletons. Sequenced sample: PBMCs. The receptors were sampled from a woman aged 30 to 39 in good health and CMV-seropositive.

This clone has a single count. The rearrangement links TRBV4-1 to TRBJ2-5, with unresolved D. Near its end, the DNA agrees better with TRBJ2-7, so the J call may be wrong. In germline, CDR1 is MGHRA, CDR2 YSYEKL. This CDR3 is built from 15 residues. CDR3 nucleotides: TGCGCCAGCAGCCAAGATGGAACAGTCTCCTACGAGCAGTACTTC. It codes for CASSQDGTVSYEQYF.

This rearrangement joins TRBV5-1 to TRBJ2-4; TRBD2 matches at 8 bases. The ends lost 4 bases at V and 4 bases at J; junction bases unmatched: 7. Germline V gives CDR1 SGHRS, CDR2 YFSETQ. CDR3 length: 15 residues. The chain's CDR3 is CASSATSETKNIQYF. CDR3 DNA: TGCGCCAGCAGCGCGACTAGCGAAACTAAAAACATTCAGTACTTC.

The chain employs TRBV5-8 and TRBJ1-5; 7 nucleotides match TRBD1. Germline V gene lookup returns CDR1 SGHTS and CDR2 YDEGEE. With 7 bases clipped from V and 6 bases from J, the junction kept 13 bases outside the gene matches. The CDR3 is made up of 15 amino acids. The CDR3 is CASFPRGTVVQPQHF. The CDR3 region has the DNA TGTGCCAGCTTCCCGAGGGGGACAGTTGTTCAGCCCCAGCATTTT.

The J gene is TRBJ1-5, the V gene TRBV7-8; TRBD1 agrees at 7 bases. The germline CDR1 and CDR2 sequences are SGHVS and FQNEAQ. With 5 bases clipped from V and 5 bases from J, the junction kept 6 bases outside the gene matches. This CDR3 is built from 14 residues. CDR3 sequence: CASSNRQGHQPQHF. The CDR3 DNA follows: TGTGCCAGCAGCAACCGACAGGGTCATCAGCCCCAGCATTTT.

The rearrangement uses TRBV5-8 and TRBJ1-3, with D unresolved. Germline V gives CDR1 SGHTS, CDR2 YDEGEE. The CDR3 sequence is 15 residues long. The germline V and J ends were trimmed by 7 bases and 0 bases, with 14 bases remaining between them. Here the CDR3 DNA reads TGTGCCAGCGCCCGGTCCTTCTTCTCTGGAAACACCATATATTTT. Its protein product is CASARSFFSGNTIYF.

The chain recombines TRBV5-1 with TRBJ1-3; D gene ambiguous. Germline CDR1 and CDR2: SGHRS and YFSETQ. The CDR3 spans 15 residues. Trimming shortened V by 0 bases and J by 0 bases, and 7 bases separated the two germline ends. DNA for the CDR3: TGCGCCAGCAGCTTGGTGGGGAGCTCTGGAAACACCATATATTTT. Translation: CASSLVGSSGNTIYF.

The chain uses TRBV6-1 and TRBJ1-1, with 9 nucleotides matching TRBD1. J was trimmed by 2 bases and V by 9 bases; bases with no gene match: 4. The V gene's germline CDR1 is MNHNS and CDR2 SASEGT. The CDR3 covers 13 residues. In DNA, the CDR3 is TGTGCCAGTTTGGGACAGGGTAACACTGAAGCTTTCTTT. Translated: CASLGQGNTEAFF.

The J gene is TRBJ1-1, the V gene TRBV6-1; 10 nucleotides match TRBD1. V lost 3 bases to trimming and J lost 2 bases; unmatched junction nucleotides: 9. This CDR3 spans 17 amino acids. Looked up from germline, CDR1 is MNHNS and CDR2 is SASEGT. CDR3 protein: CASSEPGQGYPNTEAFF. The CDR3, as DNA: TGTGCCAGCAGTGAGCCGGGACAGGGGTACCCAAACACTGAAGCTTTCTTT.

The chain employs TRBV4-1 and TRBJ1-6; D is undetermined. The CDR3 sequence is 17 residues long. Germline V gene lookup returns CDR1 MGHRA and CDR2 YSYEKL. Between the trimmed V and J ends, which lost 2 bases and 0 bases, there was a span of 11 bases. The CDR3 is CASSQSGVSSYNSPLHF. CDR3 nucleotides: TGCGCCAGCAGCCAAAGCGGGGTGAGCTCCTATAATTCACCCCTCCACTTT.

J is TRBJ1-4 and V is TRBV5-1, with D possibly matching TRBD1 (5 bases). The CDR3 has 17 residues. CDR1 SGHRS and CDR2 YFSETQ come from the germline V gene. V was trimmed by 0 bases and J by 0 bases, leaving 12 bases between them. CDR3 nucleotide sequence: TGCGCCAGCAGCTTGGATGGCAGGGTCGCAACTAATGAAAAACTGTTTTTT. Translating it yields CASSLDGRVATNEKLFF.

J is TRBJ2-7 and V is TRBV2; D may be TRBD1 (5 bases). Germline lookup yields CDR1 SNHLY and CDR2 FYNNEI. Deletions cut 6 bases from V and 7 bases from J, with 19 bases between. The CDR3 consists of 14 residues. CDR3 sequence (DNA): TGTGCCAGCAGGCTGGGGCCCACTCAACGGGAGCAGTACTTC. It codes for CASRLGPTQREQYF. Based on the CDR3 plus reference TRBV2 and TRBJ2-7, the full variable domain is EPEVTQTPSHQVTQMGQEVILRCVPISNHLYFYWYRQILGQKVEFLVSFYNNEISEKSEIFDDQFSVERPDGSNFTLKIRSTKLEDSAMYFCASRLGPTQREQYFGPGTRLTVT.

The gene calls are TRBV5-1 and TRBJ1-2; 8 bases map to TRBD1. Germline V gene sequence: CDR1 SGHRS, CDR2 YFSETQ. The CDR3 totals 14 residues. V was pared by 0 bases and J by 7 bases, with 5 bases of the junction left unmatched. CDR3 sequence reads: CASSLGQGPSGYTF. CDR3 DNA: TGCGCCAGCAGCTTGGGACAGGGGCCCAGTGGCTACACCTTC.

V gene TRBV19 combines with J gene TRBJ1-5; D is ambiguous. The CDR3 runs 14 residues. CDR1 is LNHDA, CDR2 SQIVND, per germline (reference sequence). The V end lost 3 bases, the J end lost 5 bases, and 11 bases lay between the germline ends. CDR3 sequence reads: CASSILGLDQPQHF. CDR3 DNA sequence: TGTGCCAGTAGTATCTTAGGACTCGATCAGCCCCAGCATTTT.

This clone was counted a single time. The rearrangement links TRBV6-5 to TRBJ1-1; D is unclear. Trimming took 7 bases from V and 1 from J, leaving 10 bases between them. The length of the CDR3 is 13 residues. CDR1 MNHEY and CDR2 SVGAGI come from the germline V gene. CDR3 sequence: CASNFWPNTEAFF. In DNA, the CDR3 is TGTGCCAGCAATTTTTGGCCGAACACTGAAGCTTTCTTT.

V usage is TRBV7-3 and J usage is TRBJ2-1; 11 bases are shared with TRBD2. The germline CDR1 and CDR2 sequences are SGHTA and FQGTGA. V trimming: 4 bases; J trimming: 7 bases; junction bases outside the gene matches: 6. The length of the CDR3 is 15 residues. CDR3 region: CASSSLAGGGNEQFF. The CDR3 DNA follows: TGTGCCAGCAGCTCCCTAGCGGGAGGTGGGAATGAGCAGTTCTTC.

This clone has only one observation. The genes are TRBV6-1 and TRBJ2-3; D unclear. Looked up from germline, CDR1 is MNHNS and CDR2 is SASEGT. Between the trimmed V and J ends, which lost 4 bases and 3 bases, there was a span of 8 bases. The CDR3 totals 13 residues. The CDR3 is CASSVERTDTQYF. Here the CDR3 DNA reads TGTGCCAGCAGTGTTGAGAGGACAGATACGCAGTATTTT.

The chain carries TRBV7-9 and TRBJ1-2; D is uncertain. From germline, CDR1 is SEHNR and CDR2 FQNEAQ (reference sequence). V gave up 7 bases and J gave up 2 bases, with 17 bases separating them. The CDR3 has 15 residues. This chain's CDR3 is CASITSWAVNYGYTF. For the CDR3, the DNA is TGTGCCAGCATCACTTCGTGGGCCGTAAACTATGGCTACACCTTC.

This clone has just a few counts. The chain combines TRBV19 with TRBJ1-2, with 7 positions matching TRBD1. The germline gives CDR1 LNHDA, CDR2 SQIVND (reference sequence). The J segment lost 7 bases and the V segment lost 10 bases, leaving 15 bases of the junction unmatched. This CDR3 contains 14 residues. CDR3 in DNA: TGTGCCACCATAGCCCCTAAAACAGGGGCTGGCTACACCTTC. It yields the protein CATIAPKTGAGYTF.

This clone appeared a single time. The CDR3 nucleotides are TGTGCCAGCAGTTTCGCCGGGCTCTCCTGGGGGGAGTTCTTC. Amino acid sequence: CASSFAGLSWGEFF. The gene calls are TRBV25-1 and TRBJ2-1, with D tentatively TRBD2 (6 bases). CDR3 length: 14 amino acids. Trimming left V 5 bases short and J 14 bases short, with 22 bases between. CDR1 is MGHDK and CDR2 is SYGVNS in the germline V gene.

This sequence joins TRBV7-3 and TRBJ2-1, with TRBD2 matching over 7 bases. CDR1 and CDR2 from the germline V gene are SGHTA and FQGTGA. This CDR3 contains 15 residues. V lost 5 bases, J lost 9 bases, and 13 bases stayed unmatched. CDR3 amino acids: CASSTRGLGEGEQFF. Written as DNA, the CDR3 is TGTGCCAGCAGCACCCGGGGACTGGGGGAGGGTGAGCAGTTCTTC.

The chain employs TRBV7-2 and TRBJ1-2, with 9 nucleotides matching TRBD1. Trimming at V came to 5 bases and at J to 7 bases, leaving 5 bases not matched to a gene. Germline-derived CDR1 and CDR2 are SGHTA and FQGNSA. The CDR3 consists of 13 residues. The CDR3 here is CASSPRTGAGYTF. The CDR3 bases are TGTGCCAGCAGCCCAAGGACAGGGGCTGGCTACACCTTC.

The chain links TRBV2 to TRBJ1-5, with TRBD1 identical over 7 bases. Trimming at V came to 10 bases and at J to 5 bases, leaving 11 bases not matched to a gene. This CDR3 region has 14 residues. The germline CDR1 and CDR2 sequences are SNHLY and FYNNEI. CDR3 DNA sequence: TGTGCCACCAGAGCAGGGACAGCAGATCAGCCCCAGCATTTT. Protein: CATRAGTADQPQHF.

The V gene is TRBV11-2, the J gene TRBJ2-5, with a tentative D call TRBD1 (6 bases). Per the germline V gene, CDR1 is SGHAT and CDR2 is FQNNGV. V dropped 5 bases and J dropped 2 bases, with 15 bases sitting between them. The CDR3 totals 15 residues. The CDR3 region is CASSPVLRGQETQYF. The CDR3 DNA sequence: TGTGCCAGCAGCCCGGTGTTGAGGGGGCAAGAGACCCAGTACTTC.

This chain links TRBV9 with TRBJ2-7; weak D call: TRBD1 (5 bases). This CDR3 has 13 amino acids. Germline values: CDR1 SGDLS, CDR2 YYNGEE. V lost 0 bases, J lost 5 bases, and 9 bases lay in between. The CDR3 DNA reads TGTGCCAGCAGCGTAGCAGGGATCCACGAGCAGTACTTC. Its translation is CASSVAGIHEQYF. The entire variable domain, with the rest obtained from reference TRBV9 and TRBJ2-7, is as follows: DSGVTQTPKHLITATGQRVTLRCSPRSGDLSVYWYQQSLDQGLQFLIQYYNGEERAKGNILERFSAQQFPDLHSELNLSSLELGDSALYFCASSVAGIHEQYFGPGTRLTVT.

The chain combines TRBV11-3 with TRBJ1-1; D not resolved. Between the trimmed V and J ends, which lost 3 bases and 1 base, there was a span of 15 bases. Germline V gene sequence: CDR1 SGHNT, CDR2 YENEEA. The CDR3 totals 16 residues. DNA for the CDR3: TGTGCCAGCAGCTTTGGGATTGGGGAGGGGAACACTGAAGCTTTCTTT. It specifies CASSFGIGEGNTEAFF. Complete variable domain (other parts from reference TRBV11-3 and TRBJ1-1): EAGVVQSPRYKIIEKKQPVAFWCNPISGHNTLYWYLQNLGQGPELLIRYENEEAVDDSQLPKDRFSAERLKGVDSTLKIQPAELGDSAVYLCASSFGIGEGNTEAFFGQGTRLTVV.

The J gene is TRBJ1-2, the V gene TRBV30, with 9 bases lining up with TRBD1. The CDR3 extends over 13 amino acids. The V segment lost 3 bases and the J segment 4 bases; nucleotides outside the gene matches: 3. Germline-derived CDR1 and CDR2 are GTSNPN and SVGIG (reference sequence). CDR3 loop: CAWSPDRGYGYTF. The CDR3 nucleotides read TGTGCCTGGAGCCCGGACAGGGGCTATGGCTACACCTTC.

The chain couples TRBV9 to TRBJ1-2; D uncertain. V lost 3 bases and J lost 2, with 14 bases in between. This CDR3 is 15 amino acids long. The germline CDR1 and CDR2 sequences are SGDLS and YYNGEE. This CDR3 reads CASSAPYGGNYGYTF. As DNA, the CDR3 is TGTGCCAGCAGCGCCCCCTACGGCGGGAACTATGGCTACACCTTC. The entire variable domain, with the rest obtained from reference TRBV9 and TRBJ1-2, is as follows: DSGVTQTPKHLITATGQRVTLRCSPRSGDLSVYWYQQSLDQGLQFLIQYYNGEERAKGNILERFSAQQFPDLHSELNLSSLELGDSALYFCASSAPYGGNYGYTFGSGTRLTVV.

The CDR3 is CSVVLAWNEQFF. CDR3 sequence (DNA): TGCAGCGTTGTACTAGCGTGGAATGAGCAGTTCTTC. The chain has TRBV29-1 and TRBJ2-1; 7 bases are shared with TRBD2. Trimming cost V 4 bases and J 7 bases; bases outside gene matches: 4. CDR3 length: 12 residues. Germline V CDR1 and CDR2: SQVTM, ANQGSEA.

This chain links TRBV9 with TRBJ1-2; 7 bases match TRBD1. Germline V gives CDR1 SGDLS, CDR2 YYNGEE. V was pared by 4 bases and J by 5 bases, with 8 bases of the junction left unmatched. The CDR3 runs 14 residues. The CDR3 is CASSLGTAIYGYTF. The CDR3 DNA reads as TGTGCCAGCAGCCTTGGGACAGCGATTTATGGCTACACCTTC.

The gene calls are TRBV10-3 and TRBJ1-2; D not resolved. The V end lost 0 bases, the J end lost 8 bases, and 16 bases lay between the germline ends. This CDR3 spans 15 amino acids. Germline V lookup: CDR1 ENHRY, CDR2 SYGVKD. In DNA form, the CDR3 reads TGTGCCATCAGTGAGTCGAATACCGACACAAGGGGCTACACCTTC. Protein: CAISESNTDTRGYTF.

This chain uses TRBV14 with TRBJ1-6; the D is unclear. V gave up 0 bases and J gave up 10 bases, with 16 bases separating them. The germline CDR1 and CDR2 sequences are SGHDN and FVKESK. CDR3 length: 16 residues. The CDR3 sequence is CASSQDTFSRGSPLHF. CDR3 bases: TGTGCCAGCAGCCAAGATACTTTCAGCAGAGGATCACCCCTCCACTTT.

The V call is TRBV4-1, the J call TRBJ2-7; 12 nucleotides agree with TRBD2. Germline-derived CDR1 and CDR2 are MGHRA and YSYEKL. J gave up 3 bases and V 5 bases, and 5 bases lay outside the gene matches. The CDR3 extends over 15 amino acids. The CDR3 DNA is TGCGCCAGCAGCTATGGGACTAGCGGGCTCTACGAGCAGTACTTC. It encodes CASSYGTSGLYEQYF.